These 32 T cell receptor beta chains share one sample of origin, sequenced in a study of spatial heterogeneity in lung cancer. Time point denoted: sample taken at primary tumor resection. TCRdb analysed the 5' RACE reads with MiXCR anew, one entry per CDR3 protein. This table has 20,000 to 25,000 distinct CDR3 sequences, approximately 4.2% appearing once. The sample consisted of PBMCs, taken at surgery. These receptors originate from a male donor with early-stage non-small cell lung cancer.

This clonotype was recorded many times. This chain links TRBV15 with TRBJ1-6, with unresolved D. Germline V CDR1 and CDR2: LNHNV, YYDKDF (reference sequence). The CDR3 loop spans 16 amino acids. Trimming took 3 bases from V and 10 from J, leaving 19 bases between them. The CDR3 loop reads CATSRDAGMATSPLHF. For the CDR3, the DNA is TGTGCCACCAGCAGGGACGCCGGGATGGCAACCTCACCCCTCCACTTT.

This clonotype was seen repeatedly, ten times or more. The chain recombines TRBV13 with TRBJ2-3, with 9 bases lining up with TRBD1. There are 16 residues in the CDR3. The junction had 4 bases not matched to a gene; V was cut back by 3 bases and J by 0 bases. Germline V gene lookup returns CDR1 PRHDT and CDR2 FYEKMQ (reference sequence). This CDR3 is CASSFTGGRSTDTQYF. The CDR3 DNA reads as TGTGCCAGCAGCTTTACAGGGGGCAGGAGCACAGATACGCAGTATTTT.

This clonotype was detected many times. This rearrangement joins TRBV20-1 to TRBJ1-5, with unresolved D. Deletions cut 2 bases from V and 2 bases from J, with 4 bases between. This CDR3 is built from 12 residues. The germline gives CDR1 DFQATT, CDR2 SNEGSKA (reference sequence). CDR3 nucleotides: TGCAGTGCTAGAATGGGCAATCAGCCCCAGCATTTT. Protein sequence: CSARMGNQPQHF.

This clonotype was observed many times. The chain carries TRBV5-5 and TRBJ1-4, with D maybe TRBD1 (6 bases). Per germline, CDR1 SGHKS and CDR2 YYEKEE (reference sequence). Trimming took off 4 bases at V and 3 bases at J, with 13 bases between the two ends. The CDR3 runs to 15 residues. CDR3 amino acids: CASSADSGPNEKLFF. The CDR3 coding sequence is TGTGCCAGCAGCGCGGACAGCGGGCCTAATGAAAAACTGTTTTTT.

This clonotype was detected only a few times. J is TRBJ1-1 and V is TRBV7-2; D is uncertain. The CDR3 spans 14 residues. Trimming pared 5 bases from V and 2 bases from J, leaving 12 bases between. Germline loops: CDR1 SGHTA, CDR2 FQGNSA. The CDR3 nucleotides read TGTGCCAGCAGCACCACAATACTAAACACTGAAGCTTTCTTT. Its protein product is CASSTTILNTEAFF.

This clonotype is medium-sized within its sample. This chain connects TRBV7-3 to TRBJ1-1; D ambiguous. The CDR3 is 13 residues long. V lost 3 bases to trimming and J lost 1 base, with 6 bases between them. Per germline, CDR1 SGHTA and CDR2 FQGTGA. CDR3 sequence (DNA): TGTGCCAGCAGCTTGGATAAGAACACTGAAGCTTTCTTT. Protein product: CASSLDKNTEAFF.

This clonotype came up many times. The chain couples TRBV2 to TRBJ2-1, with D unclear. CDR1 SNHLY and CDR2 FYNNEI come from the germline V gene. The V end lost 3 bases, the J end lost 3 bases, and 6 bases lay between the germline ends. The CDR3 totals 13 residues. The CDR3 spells CASSDVDYNEQFF. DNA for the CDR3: TGTGCCAGCAGTGATGTAGACTACAATGAGCAGTTCTTC.

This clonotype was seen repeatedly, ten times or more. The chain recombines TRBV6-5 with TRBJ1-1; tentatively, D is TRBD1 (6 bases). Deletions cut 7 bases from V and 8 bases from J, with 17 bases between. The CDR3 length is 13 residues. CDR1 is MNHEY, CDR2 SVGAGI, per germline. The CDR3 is CASTLFQGQEAFF. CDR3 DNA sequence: TGTGCCAGCACCCTCTTCCAAGGACAGGAAGCTTTCTTT.

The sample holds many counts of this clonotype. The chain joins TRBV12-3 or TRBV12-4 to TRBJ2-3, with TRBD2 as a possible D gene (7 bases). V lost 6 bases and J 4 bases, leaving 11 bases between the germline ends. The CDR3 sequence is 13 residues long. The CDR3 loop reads CASSRGAADTQYF. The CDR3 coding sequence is TGTGCCAGCAGCCGGGGGGCGGCAGATACGCAGTATTTT.

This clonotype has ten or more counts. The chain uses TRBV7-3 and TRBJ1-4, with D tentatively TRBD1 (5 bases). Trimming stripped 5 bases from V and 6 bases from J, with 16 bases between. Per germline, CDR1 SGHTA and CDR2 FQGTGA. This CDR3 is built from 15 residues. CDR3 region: CASSPSGRVHEKLFF. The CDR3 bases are TGTGCCAGCAGCCCGTCAGGGAGGGTCCATGAAAAACTGTTTTTT.

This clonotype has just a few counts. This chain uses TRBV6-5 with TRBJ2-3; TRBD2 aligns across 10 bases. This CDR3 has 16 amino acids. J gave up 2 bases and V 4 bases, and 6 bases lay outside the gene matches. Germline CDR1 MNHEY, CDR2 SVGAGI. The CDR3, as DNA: TGTGCCAGCAGTTCCAGACTAGCGGGCCCCACAGATACGCAGTATTTT. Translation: CASSSRLAGPTDTQYF.

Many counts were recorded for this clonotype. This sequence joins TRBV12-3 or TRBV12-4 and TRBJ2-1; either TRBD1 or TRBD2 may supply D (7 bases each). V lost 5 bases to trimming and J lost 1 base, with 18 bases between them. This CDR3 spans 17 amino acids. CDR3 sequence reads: CASSARGGQPSYNEQFF. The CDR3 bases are TGTGCCAGCAGTGCTCGCGGGGGACAGCCTTCCTACAATGAGCAGTTCTTC.

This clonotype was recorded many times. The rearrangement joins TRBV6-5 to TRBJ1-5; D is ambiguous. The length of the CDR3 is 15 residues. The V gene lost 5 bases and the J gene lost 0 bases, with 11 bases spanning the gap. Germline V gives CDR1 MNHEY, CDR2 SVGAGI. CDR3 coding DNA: TGTGCCAGCAGTGCGGGGTTCAATAGCAATCAGCCCCAGCATTTT. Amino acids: CASSAGFNSNQPQHF.

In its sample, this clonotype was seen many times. CDR3 residues: CASSRTDNTEAFF. CDR3 nucleotides: TGTGCCAGCTCACGGACAGATAACACTGAAGCTTTCTTT. This rearrangement joins TRBV18 to TRBJ1-1; D is possibly TRBD1 (6 bases). Germline values: CDR1 KGHSH, CDR2 LQKENI. V gave up 4 bases and J gave up 2 bases, with 8 bases separating them. This CDR3 is 13 amino acids long.

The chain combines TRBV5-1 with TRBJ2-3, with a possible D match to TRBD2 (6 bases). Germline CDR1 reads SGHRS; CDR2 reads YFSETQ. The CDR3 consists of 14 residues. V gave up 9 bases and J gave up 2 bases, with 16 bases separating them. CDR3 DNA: TGCGCCACTCGGGACCTAGCGTCCACAGATACGCAGTATTTT. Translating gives CATRDLASTDTQYF. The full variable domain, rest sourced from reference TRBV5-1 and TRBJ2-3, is KAGVTQTPRYLIKTRGQQVTLSCSPISGHRSVSWYQQTPGQGLQFLFEYFSETQRNKGNFPGRFSGRQFSNSRSEMNVSTLELGDSALYLCATRDLASTDTQYFGPGTRLTVL.

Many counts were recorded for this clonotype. This chain's CDR3 is CASSYIAGVNEQYF. CDR3 nucleotide sequence: TGTGCCAGCAGTTATATAGCGGGAGTAAACGAGCAGTACTTC. The chain uses TRBV6-2 or TRBV6-3 and TRBJ2-7, with 9 positions matching TRBD2. This CDR3 region has 14 residues. Germline V gives CDR1 MNHEY, CDR2 SVGEGT. Germline trimming cut 3 bases from V and 5 bases from J; bases unmatched to any gene: 5.

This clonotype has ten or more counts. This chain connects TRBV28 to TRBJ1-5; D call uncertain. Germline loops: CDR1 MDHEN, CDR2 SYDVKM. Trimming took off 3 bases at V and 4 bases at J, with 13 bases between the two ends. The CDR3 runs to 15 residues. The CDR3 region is CASSFYLAGNQPQHF. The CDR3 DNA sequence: TGTGCCAGCAGTTTCTATCTAGCGGGTAATCAGCCCCAGCATTTT. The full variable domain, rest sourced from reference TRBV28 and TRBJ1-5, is DVKVTQSSRYLVKRTGEKVFLECVQDMDHENMFWYRQDPGLGLRLIYFSYDVKMKEKGDIPEGYSVSREKKERFSLILESASTNQTSMYLCASSFYLAGNQPQHFGDGTRLSIL.

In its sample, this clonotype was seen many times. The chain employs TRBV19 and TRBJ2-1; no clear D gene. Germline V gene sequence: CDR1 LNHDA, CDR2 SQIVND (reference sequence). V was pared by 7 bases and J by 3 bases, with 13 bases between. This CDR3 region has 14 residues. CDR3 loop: CASTPGQNYNEQFF. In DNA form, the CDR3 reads TGTGCCAGTACCCCGGGTCAGAACTACAATGAGCAGTTCTTC.

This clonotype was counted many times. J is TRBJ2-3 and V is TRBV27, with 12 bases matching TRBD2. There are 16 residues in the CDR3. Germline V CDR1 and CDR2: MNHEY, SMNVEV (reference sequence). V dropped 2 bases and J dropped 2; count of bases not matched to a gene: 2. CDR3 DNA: TGTGCCAGCAGTTTAACTAGCGGGAGGAACACAGATACGCAGTATTTT. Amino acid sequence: CASSLTSGRNTDTQYF.

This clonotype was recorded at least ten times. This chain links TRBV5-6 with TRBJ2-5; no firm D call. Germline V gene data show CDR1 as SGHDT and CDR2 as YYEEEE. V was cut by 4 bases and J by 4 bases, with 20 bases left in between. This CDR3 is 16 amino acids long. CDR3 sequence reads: CASSPLRSDPIETQYF. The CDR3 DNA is TGTGCCAGCAGCCCCCTGAGGAGCGATCCTATAGAGACCCAGTACTTC.

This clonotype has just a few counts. The CDR3 bases are TGTGCCAGCAAAGCAGGGCTCAGAGAGAATGAAAAACTGTTTTTT. It specifies CASKAGLRENEKLFF. This chain joins TRBV2 and TRBJ1-4, with a weak D call TRBD1 (5 bases). The CDR3 covers 15 residues. Germline CDR1 is SNHLY and CDR2 is FYNNEI. V shed 7 bases and J shed 5 bases, with 17 bases lying between them.

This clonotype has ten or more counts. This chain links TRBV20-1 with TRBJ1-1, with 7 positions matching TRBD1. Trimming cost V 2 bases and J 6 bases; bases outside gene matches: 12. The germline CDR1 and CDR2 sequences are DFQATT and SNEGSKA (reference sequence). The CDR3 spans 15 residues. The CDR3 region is CSARRGDRVGAEAFF. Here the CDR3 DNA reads TGCAGTGCTAGAAGGGGAGACAGGGTTGGTGCTGAAGCTTTCTTT.

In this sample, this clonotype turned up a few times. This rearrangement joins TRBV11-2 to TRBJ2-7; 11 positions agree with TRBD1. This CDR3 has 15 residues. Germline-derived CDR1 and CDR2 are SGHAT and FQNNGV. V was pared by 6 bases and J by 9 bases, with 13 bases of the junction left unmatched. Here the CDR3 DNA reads TGTGCCAGCAGACGCCCGGGACAGGGGGACCCGGGGCAGTACTTC. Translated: CASRRPGQGDPGQYF.

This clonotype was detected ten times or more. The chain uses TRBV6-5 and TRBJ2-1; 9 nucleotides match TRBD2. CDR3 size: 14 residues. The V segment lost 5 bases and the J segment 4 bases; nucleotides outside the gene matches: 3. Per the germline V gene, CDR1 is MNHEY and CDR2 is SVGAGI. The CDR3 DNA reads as TGTGCCAGCAGTAGGACTAGCGCGTACAATGAGCAGTTCTTC. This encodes CASSRTSAYNEQFF.

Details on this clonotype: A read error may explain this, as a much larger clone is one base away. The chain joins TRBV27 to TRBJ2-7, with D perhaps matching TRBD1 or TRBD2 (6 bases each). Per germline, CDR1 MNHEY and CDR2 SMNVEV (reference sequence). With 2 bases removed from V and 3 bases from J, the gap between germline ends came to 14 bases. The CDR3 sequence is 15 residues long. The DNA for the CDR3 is TGTGCCAGCAGTTTAGGGGGGCTTGGGATCTACGAGCAGTACTTC. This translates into CASSLGGLGIYEQYF.

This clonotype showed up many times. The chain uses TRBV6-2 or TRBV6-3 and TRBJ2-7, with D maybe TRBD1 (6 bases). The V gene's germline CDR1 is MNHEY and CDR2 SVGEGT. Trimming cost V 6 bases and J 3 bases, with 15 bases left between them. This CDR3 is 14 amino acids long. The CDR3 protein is CASSPTGTIYEQYF. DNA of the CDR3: TGTGCCAGCAGCCCGACAGGAACTATCTACGAGCAGTACTTC.

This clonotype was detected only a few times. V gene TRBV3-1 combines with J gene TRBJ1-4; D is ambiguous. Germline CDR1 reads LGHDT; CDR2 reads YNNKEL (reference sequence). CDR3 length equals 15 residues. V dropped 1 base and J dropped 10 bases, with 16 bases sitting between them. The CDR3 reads CASSQVFGPAGKLFF. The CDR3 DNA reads TGTGCCAGCAGCCAAGTTTTTGGCCCTGCGGGAAAACTGTTTTTT.

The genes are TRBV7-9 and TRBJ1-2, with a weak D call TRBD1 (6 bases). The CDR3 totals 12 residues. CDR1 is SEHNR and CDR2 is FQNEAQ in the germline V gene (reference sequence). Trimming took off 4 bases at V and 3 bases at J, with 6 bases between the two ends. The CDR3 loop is CASSWTDYGYTF. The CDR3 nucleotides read TGTGCCAGCAGCTGGACAGACTATGGCTACACCTTC. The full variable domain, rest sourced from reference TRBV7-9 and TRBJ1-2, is DTGVSQNPRHKITKRGQNVTFRCDPISEHNRLYWYRQTLGQGPEFLTYFQNEAQLEKSRLLSDRFSAERPKGSFSTLEIQRTEQGDSAMYLCASSWTDYGYTFGSGTRLTVV.

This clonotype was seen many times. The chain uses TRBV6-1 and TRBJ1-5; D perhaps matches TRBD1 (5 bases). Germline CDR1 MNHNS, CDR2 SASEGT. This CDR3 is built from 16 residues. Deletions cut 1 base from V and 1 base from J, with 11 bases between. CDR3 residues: CASSEDGGISNQPQHF. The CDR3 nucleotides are TGTGCCAGCAGTGAAGATGGGGGAATCAGCAATCAGCCCCAGCATTTT.

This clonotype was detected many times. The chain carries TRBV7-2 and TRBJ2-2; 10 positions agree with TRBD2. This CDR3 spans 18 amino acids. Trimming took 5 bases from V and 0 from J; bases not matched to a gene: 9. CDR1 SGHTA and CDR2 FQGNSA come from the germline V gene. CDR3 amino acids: CASSTTPTSGANTGELFF. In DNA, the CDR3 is TGTGCCAGCAGCACAACTCCTACTAGCGGGGCGAACACCGGGGAGCTGTTTTTT.

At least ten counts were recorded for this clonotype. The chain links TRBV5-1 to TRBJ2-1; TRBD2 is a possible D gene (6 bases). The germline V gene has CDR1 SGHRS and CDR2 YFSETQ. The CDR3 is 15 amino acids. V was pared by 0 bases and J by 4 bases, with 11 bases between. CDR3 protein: CASSLAQGGYNEQFF. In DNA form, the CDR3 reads TGCGCCAGCAGCTTGGCCCAGGGAGGTTACAATGAGCAGTTCTTC.

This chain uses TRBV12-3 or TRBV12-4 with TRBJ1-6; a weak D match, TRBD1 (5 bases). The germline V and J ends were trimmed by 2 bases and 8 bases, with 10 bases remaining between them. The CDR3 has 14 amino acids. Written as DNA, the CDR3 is TGTGCCAGCAGTTTAAAGGACACTCATTCACCCCTCCACTTT. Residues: CASSLKDTHSPLHF.